A selection of T cell receptor beta chains follows, all from one sample in a study of T cell responses to AZD1222 COVID-19 vaccine. The method was immunoSEQ multiplex PCR; TCRdb's version includes in-frame clones alone and lacks a portion of them. The profile shows some 130,000 clones, 75% to 95% of them singletons. The specimen comprised peripheral blood, sampled on day 0 of AZD1222 vaccination. These receptors all stem from an adult in good health. CDR3s include the opening cysteine and the closing phenylalanine or tryptophan. The order of the fields is D gene, J gene, V gene, CDR3 protein. D genes are given only for firm matches.

d_call: TRBD2
j_call: TRBJ2-1
v_call: TRBV27
cdr3_aa: CASSLLLAGGNNEQFF

d_call: NA
j_call: TRBJ1-2
v_call: TRBV3-1/TRBV3-2
cdr3_aa: CASSPRKILGGVREGYTF

d_call: NA
j_call: TRBJ2-5
v_call: TRBV2
cdr3_aa: CASSEDRVGVEETQYF

d_call: NA
j_call: TRBJ1-3
v_call: TRBV10-3
cdr3_aa: CAISESRRGRDDSGNTIYF

d_call: NA
j_call: TRBJ1-2
v_call: TRBV4-1
cdr3_aa: CASSQDAGETFYGYTF

d_call: TRBD2
j_call: TRBJ2-7
v_call: TRBV5-5
cdr3_aa: CASSLSPERSLAGGYEQYF

d_call: TRBD1
j_call: TRBJ1-3
v_call: TRBV6-5
cdr3_aa: CASSPGDSSGNTIYF

d_call: NA
j_call: TRBJ2-7
v_call: TRBV6-5
cdr3_aa: CASSYSVGNSYEQYF

d_call: NA
j_call: TRBJ1-1
v_call: TRBV10-1
cdr3_aa: CASSAGMWNTEAFF

d_call: TRBD1
j_call: TRBJ2-5
v_call: TRBV5-1
cdr3_aa: CASRMDREETQYF

d_call: TRBD1
j_call: TRBJ1-5
v_call: TRBV6-7
cdr3_aa: CASRQNRGMGSNQPQHF

d_call: TRBD1
j_call: TRBJ1-4
v_call: TRBV14
cdr3_aa: CASSQGNRGRRQKLFF

d_call: NA
j_call: TRBJ2-5
v_call: TRBV2
cdr3_aa: CASREDLVQETQYF

d_call: NA
j_call: TRBJ2-3
v_call: TRBV19
cdr3_aa: CASEDGYTDTQYF

d_call: NA
j_call: TRBJ2-5
v_call: TRBV27
cdr3_aa: CASSQTSQVTQYF

d_call: NA
j_call: TRBJ2-5
v_call: TRBV6-5
cdr3_aa: CASSPGGQETQYF

d_call: NA
j_call: TRBJ1-5
v_call: TRBV7-9
cdr3_aa: CASSSGGRGSQPQHF

d_call: TRBD1
j_call: TRBJ2-2
v_call: TRBV30
cdr3_aa: CAWRPGQGSGELFF

d_call: TRBD1
j_call: TRBJ2-3
v_call: TRBV10-3
cdr3_aa: CAISESGRTGETDTQYF

d_call: NA
j_call: TRBJ1-1
v_call: TRBV5-1
cdr3_aa: CASTAAIGGSNTEAFF

d_call: NA
j_call: TRBJ1-2
v_call: TRBV18
cdr3_aa: CASSPGSDSGDGYTF

d_call: NA
j_call: TRBJ1-2
v_call: TRBV15
cdr3_aa: CATSRGGGNRYGYTF

d_call: TRBD1
j_call: TRBJ1-1
v_call: TRBV28
cdr3_aa: CASTGTGGGLQAFF

d_call: NA
j_call: TRBJ2-3
v_call: TRBV19
cdr3_aa: CASGEVLFTDTQYF

d_call: TRBD2
j_call: TRBJ2-3
v_call: TRBV9
cdr3_aa: CASSEGRGALHTQYF

d_call: TRBD1
j_call: TRBJ1-5
v_call: TRBV2
cdr3_aa: CASSEGQGFSQPQHF

d_call: NA
j_call: TRBJ2-7
v_call: TRBV5-4
cdr3_aa: CASSDSHRDQQYF

d_call: NA
j_call: TRBJ1-1
v_call: TRBV15
cdr3_aa: CATSRGAFSRGRNTEAFF

d_call: NA
j_call: TRBJ2-7
v_call: TRBV27
cdr3_aa: CASSLVGGYEQYF

d_call: NA
j_call: TRBJ1-5
v_call: TRBV19
cdr3_aa: CASRDFSNQPQHF

d_call: NA
j_call: TRBJ1-1
v_call: TRBV30
cdr3_aa: CAWSQKGHEAFF

d_call: TRBD1
j_call: TRBJ2-6
v_call: TRBV5-1
cdr3_aa: CASSWTTGGLGSGANVLTF

d_call: NA
j_call: TRBJ1-2
v_call: TRBV6-5
cdr3_aa: CASSPLQGFGYGYTF

d_call: NA
j_call: TRBJ2-3
v_call: TRBV5-1
cdr3_aa: CASSLVEFTDTQYF

d_call: NA
j_call: TRBJ2-7
v_call: TRBV5-4
cdr3_aa: CASSYPGTGAYEQYF

d_call: NA
j_call: TRBJ1-1
v_call: TRBV7-9
cdr3_aa: CASSLTDDTEAFF

d_call: TRBD1
j_call: TRBJ2-2
v_call: TRBV7-3
cdr3_aa: CASSLTGGSTGELFF